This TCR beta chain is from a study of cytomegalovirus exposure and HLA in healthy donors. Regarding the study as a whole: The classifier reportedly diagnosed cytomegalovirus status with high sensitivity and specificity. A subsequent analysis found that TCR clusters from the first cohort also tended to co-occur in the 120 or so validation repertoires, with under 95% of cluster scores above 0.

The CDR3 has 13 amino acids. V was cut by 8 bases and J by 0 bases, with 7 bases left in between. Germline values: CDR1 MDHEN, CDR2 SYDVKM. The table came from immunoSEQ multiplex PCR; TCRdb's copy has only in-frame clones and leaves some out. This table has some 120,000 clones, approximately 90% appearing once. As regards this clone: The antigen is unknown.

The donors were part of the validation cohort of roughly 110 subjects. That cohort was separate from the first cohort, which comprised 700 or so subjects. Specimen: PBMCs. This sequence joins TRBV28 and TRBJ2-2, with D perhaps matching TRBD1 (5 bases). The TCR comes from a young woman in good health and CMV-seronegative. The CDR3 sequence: CASRQTNTGELFF. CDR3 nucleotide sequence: TGTGCCAGCCGACAGACGAACACCGGGGAGCTGTTTTTT. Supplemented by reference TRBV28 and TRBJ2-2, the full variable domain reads DVKVTQSSRYLVKRTGEKVFLECVQDMDHENMFWYRQDPGLGLRLIYFSYDVKMKEKGDIPEGYSVSREKKERFSLILESASTNQTSMYLCASRQTNTGELFFGEGSRLTVL.